Shown below are 22 T cell receptor beta chains from a single sample sequenced in a study of T-cell memory formation after mild COVID-19. MiXCR, run by TCRdb on the 5' RACE reads, gives a single entry per CDR3 protein. The table lists fewer than 450,000 distinct CDR3 sequences, around a fifth of them singletons. The sequenced material came from PBMCs or a T cell subset sorted from them (not recorded which). These receptors came from an adult woman who had mild COVID-19 (a few samples of this study predate the infection). Cell type and time point are not known.

This clonotype was seen a handful of times. This chain links TRBV3-1 with TRBJ2-5; 14 bases match TRBD2. Germline CDR1 is LGHDT and CDR2 is YNNKEL (reference sequence). Germline trimming cut 5 bases from V and 4 bases from J; bases unmatched to any gene: 12. The CDR3 contains 18 residues. In DNA, the CDR3 is TGTGCCAGCAGCAGAAGGACCGCCGGGACTAGCGGGAGAGAGACCCAGTACTTC. Its translation: CASSRRTAGTSGRETQYF.

V and J are TRBV25-1 and TRBJ2-1, with 7 bases lining up with TRBD2. The germline V gene encodes CDR1 MGHDK and CDR2 SYGVNS. V shed 3 bases, J shed 3 bases, and the junction held 8 bases outside the gene matches. The CDR3 is 16 residues long. Here the CDR3 reads CASSEGGSGNYNEQFF. The CDR3 bases are TGTGCCAGCAGTGAGGGAGGGAGCGGGAACTACAATGAGCAGTTCTTC.

This chain uses TRBV6-2 or TRBV6-3 with TRBJ2-7; a possible D gene is TRBD2 (7 bases). Trimming left V 4 bases short and J 1 base short, with 17 bases between. Germline CDR1 is MNHEY and CDR2 is SVGEGT. The length of the CDR3 is 16 residues. The CDR3 region is CASSSRGRERSYEQYF. DNA for the CDR3: TGTGCCAGCAGTTCTCGGGGGCGGGAGCGGTCCTACGAGCAGTACTTC.

This clonotype was counted between two and nine times. The chain links TRBV20-1 to TRBJ2-3; TRBD2 aligns across 9 bases. This CDR3 comprises 16 residues. V shed 8 bases, J shed 0 bases, and the junction held 12 bases outside the gene matches. CDR1 DFQATT and CDR2 SNEGSKA come from the germline V gene (reference sequence). The CDR3 loop is CSFAGTSSSSTDTQYF. CDR3 coding DNA: TGCAGTTTTGCCGGGACTAGCAGCTCTAGCACAGATACGCAGTATTTT.

V is TRBV9 and J is TRBJ1-1, with D unclear. The CDR3 covers 14 residues. Germline V CDR1 and CDR2: SGDLS, YYNGEE. The V end lost 4 bases, the J end lost 2 bases, and 12 bases lay between the germline ends. CDR3 coding DNA: TGTGCCAGCAGCCCCCGGACTAAAAACACTGAAGCTTTCTTT. Its protein product is CASSPRTKNTEAFF.

The table lists this clonotype with a few counts. The chain uses TRBV7-6 and TRBJ2-2, with D unresolved. CDR1 is SGHVS and CDR2 is FNYEAQ in the germline V gene. The CDR3 consists of 11 residues. Trimming removed 6 bases from V and 6 bases from J, with 5 bases in between. The DNA for the CDR3 is TGTGCCAGCAGGTCTTCCGGGGAGCTGTTTTTT. Translating it yields CASRSSGELFF. The whole variable domain, remainder taken from reference TRBV7-6 and TRBJ2-2, is GAGVSQSPRYKVTKRGQDVALRCDPISGHVSLYWYRQALGQGPEFLTYFNYEAQQDKSGLPNDRFSAERPEGSISTLTIQRTEQRDSAMYRCASRSSGELFFGEGSRLTVL.

The rearrangement uses TRBV4-3 and TRBJ2-1, with 9 bases fitting TRBD2. The CDR3 runs to 14 residues. Germline V lookup: CDR1 LGHNA, CDR2 YSLEER. Germline trimming cut 0 bases from V and 10 bases from J; bases unmatched to any gene: 4. CDR3: CASSQEVAGVEQFF. The CDR3 bases are TGCGCCAGCAGCCAAGAGGTAGCGGGAGTCGAGCAGTTCTTC.

There are a few counts of this clonotype. This may stem from a read error, because a much larger clone lies one nucleotide away. The genes are TRBV10-3 and TRBJ2-1; D is unclear. The CDR3 is made up of 11 amino acids. V was shortened by 2 bases and J by 8 bases, with 4 bases between the two germline ends. Germline assignment: CDR1 ENHRY and CDR2 SYGVKD. The CDR3 region has the DNA TGTGCCATCAGTGAGAGGTATGAGCAGTTCTTC. Translating gives CAISERYEQFF.

This clonotype was counted at least ten times. The gene calls are TRBV5-6 and TRBJ2-5, with 8 nucleotides matching TRBD1. CDR1 is SGHDT, CDR2 YYEEEE, per germline. This CDR3 is built from 15 residues. V lost 2 bases, J lost 2 bases, and 5 bases stayed unmatched. CDR3 loop: CASSLWTGFQETQYF. Written as DNA, the CDR3 is TGTGCCAGCAGCTTATGGACAGGGTTTCAAGAGACCCAGTACTTC. The full variable domain, in which reference TRBV5-6 and TRBJ2-5 provide the parts outside the CDR3, is DAGVTQSPTHLIKTRGQQVTLRCSPKSGHDTVSWYQQALGQGPQFIFQYYEEEERQRGNFPDRFSGHQFPNYSSELNVNALLLGDSALYLCASSLWTGFQETQYFGPGTRLLVL.

The chain combines TRBV27 with TRBJ1-3, with unresolved D. V gave up 7 bases and J gave up 8 bases, with 18 bases separating them. This CDR3 comprises 14 residues. Germline V gene data show CDR1 as MNHEY and CDR2 as SMNVEV (reference sequence). The CDR3 nucleotides are TGTGCCAGCAAAATGAGTGTGTCTCGGGACACCATATATTTT. Translating gives CASKMSVSRDTIYF.

This clonotype was seen ten or more times. This rearrangement joins TRBV7-9 to TRBJ2-7, with D possibly being TRBD1 (5 bases). This CDR3 contains 13 residues. CDR1 and CDR2 from the germline V gene are SEHNR and FQNEAQ (reference sequence). V was pared by 3 bases and J by 3 bases, with 9 bases between. The DNA of the CDR3 is TGTGCCAGCAGCTTTGCAGGGATCTACGAGCAGTACTTC. Residues: CASSFAGIYEQYF.

This clonotype was picked up a small number of times. The chain has TRBV15 and TRBJ2-7, with D unresolved. The CDR3 runs to 14 residues. CDR1 and CDR2 from the germline V gene are LNHNV and YYDKDF (reference sequence). V lost 2 bases to trimming and J lost 1 base, with 9 bases between them. The CDR3 sequence: CATSRKVESYEQYF. The CDR3 nucleotides are TGTGCCACCAGCAGAAAGGTGGAGTCCTACGAGCAGTACTTC.

The CDR3 region has the DNA TGTGCCAGCAGCTTAGCATACCCCCCATCTGAGCAGTTCTTC. This sequence encodes CASSLAYPPSEQFF. This chain uses TRBV7-6 with TRBJ2-1; D is uncertain. V was clipped by 0 bases and J by 9 bases, with 12 bases between them. The CDR3 is 14 amino acids. Germline CDR1 is SGHVS and CDR2 is FNYEAQ.

V gene TRBV15 combines with J gene TRBJ2-7; 10 nucleotides line up with TRBD2. The CDR3 consists of 16 residues. Germline CDR1 and CDR2: LNHNV and YYDKDF (reference sequence). V was pared by 1 base and J by 2 bases, with 5 bases of the junction left unmatched. The DNA of the CDR3 is TGTGCCACCAGCAGAGGTACTAGCGGGGCGACCTACGAGCAGTACTTC. Translating it yields CATSRGTSGATYEQYF.

V and J are TRBV29-1 and TRBJ2-5; tentative D call: TRBD1 (6 bases). The germline V gene has CDR1 SQVTM and CDR2 ANQGSEA. The CDR3 runs to 13 residues. The V gene lost 6 bases and the J gene lost 4 bases, with 15 bases spanning the gap. In DNA form, the CDR3 reads TGCAGCGTCGGACAGTGGAAGGGAGAGACCCAGTACTTC. Translating it yields CSVGQWKGETQYF.

This chain links TRBV15 with TRBJ2-3, with D unclear. The germline CDR1 and CDR2 sequences are LNHNV and YYDKDF (reference sequence). Trimming took off 3 bases at V and 4 bases at J, with 8 bases between the two ends. This CDR3 comprises 13 residues. The chain's CDR3 is CATSRTRSDTQYF. Here the CDR3 DNA reads TGTGCCACCAGCAGGACCCGATCAGATACGCAGTATTTT.

The chain recombines TRBV3-1 with TRBJ1-2; no reliable D call. This CDR3 is 12 amino acids long. Trimming stripped 3 bases from V and 6 bases from J, with 8 bases between. Per the germline V gene, CDR1 is LGHDT and CDR2 is YNNKEL (reference sequence). The CDR3 is CASSHWEDGYTF. As DNA, the CDR3 is TGTGCCAGCAGCCATTGGGAGGATGGCTACACCTTC.

Only a few counts were recorded for this clonotype. V usage is TRBV28 and J usage is TRBJ2-7; D possibly corresponds to TRBD2 (6 bases). V was pared by 1 base and J by 1 base, with 8 bases between. CDR3 size: 14 residues. The germline V gene encodes CDR1 MDHEN and CDR2 SYDVKM. CDR3 nucleotide sequence: TGTGCCAGCAGTTTATTTGCGGGGTCCTACGAGCAGTACTTC. This encodes CASSLFAGSYEQYF. The variable domain in full, completed from reference TRBV28 and TRBJ2-7, reads DVKVTQSSRYLVKRTGEKVFLECVQDMDHENMFWYRQDPGLGLRLIYFSYDVKMKEKGDIPEGYSVSREKKERFSLILESASTNQTSMYLCASSLFAGSYEQYFGPGTRLTVT.

This clonotype was seen a few times. The rearrangement uses TRBV12-3 or TRBV12-4 and TRBJ1-1; D is undetermined. V was clipped by 5 bases and J by 2 bases, with 12 bases between them. This CDR3 is 14 amino acids long. CDR3 region: CASSPPHLNTEAFF. The CDR3, as DNA: TGTGCCAGCAGTCCCCCCCACCTCAACACTGAAGCTTTCTTT.

This clonotype was detected ten times or more. The chain employs TRBV14 and TRBJ2-5; 11 bases are shared with TRBD2. V lost 0 bases, J lost 5 bases, and 17 bases stayed unmatched. This CDR3 spans 20 amino acids. Germline V CDR1 and CDR2: SGHDN, FVKESK. Here the CDR3 DNA reads TGTGCCAGCAGCCAAGATCATAGTATTACTAGCGGGGGCCCCGGGGAGACCCAGTACTTC. Translation: CASSQDHSITSGGPGETQYF.

The genes are TRBV6-5 and TRBJ1-4, with D maybe TRBD1 (5 bases). V gave up 0 bases and J gave up 8 bases, with 13 bases separating them. The CDR3 is 15 residues long. Germline lookup yields CDR1 MNHEY and CDR2 SVGAGI. The CDR3 nucleotides read TGTGCCAGCAGTTACTCTAGGCAGGGAGGCGAAAAACTGTTTTTT. This sequence encodes CASSYSRQGGEKLFF.

This clonotype has a handful of counts. The chain has TRBV7-3 and TRBJ2-2, with 7 bases fitting TRBD2. The junction had 9 bases not matched to a gene; V was cut back by 3 bases and J by 5 bases. CDR3 length: 16 amino acids. In germline, CDR1 is SGHTA, CDR2 FQGTGA. The CDR3 here is CASSFMGGSLTGELFF. CDR3 coding DNA: TGTGCCAGCAGCTTTATGGGCGGGAGTCTTACCGGGGAGCTGTTTTTT.